Each of the 2 T cell receptor beta chains below was sequenced from the same sample in a study of graft-versus-host responses after intestinal transplantation. These receptors have no identified antigens. TCRdb's table, derived via immunoSEQ multiplex PCR, lists solely in-frame clones and lacks some. The repertoire consists of fewer than 130,000 clones, with roughly 95% occurring once and the leading ten covering approximately 0.49%. The input for sequencing was unstimulated CD8+ T cells sorted from spleen or lymph node cells, taken before intestinal transplant. Receptors were obtained from a human donor who received an intestinal transplant.

This sequence joins TRBV19 and TRBJ2-3, with 7 positions matching TRBD2. The CDR3 extends over 14 amino acids. CDR1 and CDR2 (germline): LNHDA, SQIVND (reference sequence). V dropped 7 bases and J dropped 2; count of bases not matched to a gene: 6. The CDR3 protein is CASNSGPFTDTQYF. The CDR3, as DNA: TGTGCCAGTAATAGCGGGCCCTTCACAGATACGCAGTATTTT.

The V and J genes are TRBV9 and TRBJ2-2; TRBD2 aligns across 8 bases. CDR1 is SGDLS, CDR2 YYNGEE, per germline. The CDR3 has 16 amino acids. V was pared by 4 bases and J by 1 base, with 6 bases of the junction left unmatched. The CDR3 DNA is TGTGCCAGCAGCCCGGGGGGGCGCATGAACACCGGGGAGCTGTTTTTT. Protein sequence: CASSPGGRMNTGELFF. The variable domain in full, with the rest retrieved from reference TRBV9 and TRBJ2-2, is DSGVTQTPKHLITATGQRVTLRCSPRSGDLSVYWYQQSLDQGLQFLIQYYNGEERAKGNILERFSAQQFPDLHSELNLSSLELGDSALYFCASSPGGRMNTGELFFGEGSRLTVL.